These T cell receptor beta chains were read from a single sample in a study of cytomegalovirus exposure and HLA in healthy donors. Libraries were prepared by immunoSEQ multiplex PCR; TCRdb keeps only in-frame clonotypes and omits some of them. The sample lists 90,000 to 130,000 clones, just over 75% occurring once. Sample: PBMCs. The receptors were sampled from a man younger than 40 in good health and CMV-seropositive. Each CDR3 is given with its conserved first and last residue. A D gene is named only where the DNA matches it firmly. Rows may omit the clone size; those that give it use once, few, many or a size class.

V: TRBV5-1; J: TRBJ2-1; length: 14; size: -; D: -; DNA: TGCGCCAGCAGGGAGCGGAACTCCTACAATGAGCAGTTCTTC; CDR3: CASRERNSYNEQFF
V: TRBV5-1; J: TRBJ2-3; length: 13; size: few; D: -; DNA: TGCGCCAGCAGCCCCCAAGGCAGGGATACGCAGTATTTT; CDR3: CASSPQGRDTQYF
V: TRBV30; J: TRBJ2-2; length: 14; size: -; D: -; DNA: TGTGCCTGGAGGAAGGGGGTGAACACCGGGGAGCTGTTTTTT; CDR3: CAWRKGVNTGELFF
V: TRBV27; J: TRBJ2-2; length: 16; size: -; D: TRBD1; DNA: TGTGCCAGCAGCCCTCGGGACAGAGGGCAGACAGGAAAGCTGTTTTTT; CDR3: CASSPRDRGQTGKLFF
V: TRBV4-1; J: TRBJ1-3; length: 17; size: -; D: -; DNA: TGCGCCAGCAGCCAAGGGGCCGGGAGGACCTCTGGAAACACCATATATTTT; CDR3: CASSQGAGRTSGNTIYF
V: TRBV7-8; J: TRBJ2-1; length: 15; size: -; D: TRBD2; DNA: TGTGCCAGCAGCTCCCAGCGGGGGGGCCGGAATGAGCAGTTCTTC; CDR3: CASSSQRGGRNEQFF
V: TRBV9; J: TRBJ2-1; length: 14; size: -; D: -; DNA: TGTGCCAGCAGCGTCAGCGGTACCTACAATGAGCAGTTCTTC; CDR3: CASSVSGTYNEQFF
V: TRBV29-1; J: TRBJ2-7; length: 12; size: -; D: TRBD1; DNA: TGCAGCGCCCGGGACAGTTCCCTCGAGCAGTACTTC; CDR3: CSARDSSLEQYF
V: TRBV9; J: TRBJ1-1; length: 17; size: few; D: -; DNA: TGTGCCAGCAGCGTCCGGGGACACCGCAGGGGGAACACTGAAGCTTTCTTT; CDR3: CASSVRGHRRGNTEAFF
V: TRBV28; J: TRBJ2-7; length: 11; size: -; D: -; DNA: TGTGCCAGCAGTTTGTCGGGCGAGCAGTACTTC; CDR3: CASSLSGEQYF
V: TRBV5-1; J: TRBJ1-5; length: 14; size: once; D: -; DNA: TGCGCCAGCAGCTTGGACTATAGCAATCAGCCCCAGCATTTT; CDR3: CASSLDYSNQPQHF
V: TRBV7-3; J: TRBJ2-5; length: 19; size: -; D: TRBD2; DNA: TGTGCCAGCAGCTTAGATGGGACTAGCGGGGGGGGCCCCCGAGAGACCCAGTACTTC; CDR3: CASSLDGTSGGGPRETQYF
V: TRBV5-4; J: TRBJ2-2; length: 17; size: -; D: -; DNA: TGTGCCAGCAGCTCGAACGGGTCACGCCGCGGGACCGGGGAGCTGTTTTTT; CDR3: CASSSNGSRRGTGELFF
V: TRBV10-2; J: TRBJ2-5; length: 14; size: few; D: TRBD2; DNA: TGCGCCAGCAACCCGGCGGGGGGGCCTACGACCCAGTACTTC; CDR3: CASNPAGGPTTQYF
V: TRBV28; J: TRBJ2-7; length: 14; size: -; D: TRBD1; DNA: TGTGCCAGCACCACGGGACAGCGGCCGCGTTCGCAGTACTTC; CDR3: CASTTGQRPRSQYF
V: TRBV11-2; J: TRBJ2-3; length: 15; size: -; D: TRBD2; DNA: TGTGCCAGCAGCGCGGGACTAGCGGGACCAGATACGCAGTATTTT; CDR3: CASSAGLAGPDTQYF
V: TRBV7-8; J: TRBJ2-7; length: 17; size: -; D: TRBD1; DNA: TGTGCCAGCAGCTCGACCCTTCCCGGGACAGGTAGGGACGAGCAGTACTTC; CDR3: CASSSTLPGTGRDEQYF
V: TRBV7-2; J: TRBJ1-2; length: 14; size: -; D: TRBD1; DNA: TGTGCCAGCAGCCCACGGACAGGGAACCGTGGCTACACCTTC; CDR3: CASSPRTGNRGYTF
V: TRBV7-2; J: TRBJ1-1; length: 14; size: -; D: -; DNA: TGTGCCAGCAGCCCTCGGTTTGCGAACACTGAAGCTTTCTTT; CDR3: CASSPRFANTEAFF
V: TRBV6-5; J: TRBJ2-7; length: 16; size: -; D: -; DNA: TGTGCCAGCAGTTACTCGACAAGACCGTCTGGCTACGAGCAGTACTTC; CDR3: CASSYSTRPSGYEQYF
V: TRBV9; J: TRBJ1-3; length: 14; size: -; D: -; DNA: TGTGCCAGCAGCGGAACATGGCTCGGAAACACCATATATTTT; CDR3: CASSGTWLGNTIYF
V: TRBV27; J: TRBJ2-2; length: 14; size: -; D: -; DNA: TGTGCCAGCAACCAAGACAAGAACACCGGGGAGCTGTTTTTT; CDR3: CASNQDKNTGELFF
V: TRBV28; J: TRBJ1-3; length: 17; size: -; D: TRBD1; DNA: TGTGCCAGCAAAACAGGGGGCGAAATAAGTTCTGGAAACACCATATATTTT; CDR3: CASKTGGEISSGNTIYF
V: TRBV27; J: TRBJ2-7; length: 16; size: -; D: -; DNA: TGTGCCAGCAGTCCAAGGGGGTCTAGGGAAACCTACGAGCAGTACTTC; CDR3: CASSPRGSRETYEQYF
V: TRBV28; J: TRBJ1-1; length: 12; size: few; D: -; DNA: TGTGCCAGCATTTTTACTCCGATTCAAGCTTTCTTT; CDR3: CASIFTPIQAFF
V: TRBV6-6; J: TRBJ1-4; length: 12; size: -; D: -; DNA: TGTGCCAGCAGGAGGACTAATGAAAAACTGTTTTTT; CDR3: CASRRTNEKLFF
V: TRBV5-6; J: TRBJ1-2; length: 14; size: -; D: TRBD1; DNA: TGTGCCAGCAGCTCGGGACAGGGGGACTATGGCTACACCTTC; CDR3: CASSSGQGDYGYTF
V: TRBV2; J: TRBJ2-3; length: 15; size: -; D: TRBD2; DNA: TGTGCCAGCCGGGGACTAGCGGGGATCCCAGATACGCAGTATTTT; CDR3: CASRGLAGIPDTQYF
V: TRBV28; J: TRBJ2-7; length: 14; size: -; D: -; DNA: TGTGCCAGCAGTCCATCGGACCGGGGTCGTTGGCAGTACTTC; CDR3: CASSPSDRGRWQYF
V: TRBV14; J: TRBJ2-5; length: 15; size: -; D: -; DNA: TGTGCCAGCAGCCAAGATAGTGGGGAGTGGGAGACCCAGTACTTC; CDR3: CASSQDSGEWETQYF
V: TRBV6-5; J: TRBJ1-1; length: 16; size: few; D: -; DNA: TGTGCCAGCAGTTACTCCTTCTCCCGGCGAGGGACTGAAGCTTTCTTT; CDR3: CASSYSFSRRGTEAFF
V: TRBV27; J: TRBJ2-7; length: 15; size: -; D: -; DNA: TGTGCCAGCAGACGAGGGGTGGGGGGAGCCTACGAGCAGTACTTC; CDR3: CASRRGVGGAYEQYF
V: TRBV2; J: TRBJ1-5; length: 13; size: -; D: -; DNA: TGTGCCAGCAGTGAGTCGCGTGGTCAGCCCCAGCATTTT; CDR3: CASSESRGQPQHF
V: TRBV4-1; J: TRBJ2-5; length: 16; size: -; D: TRBD1; DNA: TGCGCCAGCAGCCAAGAGGGGACAGGGGCCCAAGAGACCCAGTACTTC; CDR3: CASSQEGTGAQETQYF
V: TRBV28; J: TRBJ2-3; length: 16; size: few; D: TRBD1; DNA: TGTGCCAGCAGTTCCTCAGGGGTCCCAGGGGGAGATACGCAGTATTTT; CDR3: CASSSSGVPGGDTQYF
V: TRBV4-1; J: TRBJ2-6; length: 19; size: -; D: TRBD1; DNA: TGCGCCAGCAGCCAAGAGGTCGGACAGGGGGCTCCTGGGGCCAACGTCCTGACTTTC; CDR3: CASSQEVGQGAPGANVLTF
V: TRBV10-3; J: TRBJ1-6; length: 18; size: -; D: -; DNA: TGTGCCATCAGGGACAGCGTAAAAGATGGCTCCTATAATTCACCCCTCCACTTT; CDR3: CAIRDSVKDGSYNSPLHF
V: TRBV19; J: TRBJ2-3; length: 15; size: -; D: -; DNA: TGTGCCAGTAGTCCTCGGACTGATCGAGGAGATACGCAGTATTTT; CDR3: CASSPRTDRGDTQYF
V: TRBV9; J: TRBJ2-2; length: 18; size: -; D: -; DNA: TGTGCCAGCAGCGCCACAGCCCACAGGGCCCCTGGTACCGGGGAGCTGTTTTTT; CDR3: CASSATAHRAPGTGELFF
V: TRBV18; J: TRBJ2-3; length: 13; size: -; D: -; DNA: TGTGCCAGCTCTAATGTGCGGGCAGATACGCAGTATTTT; CDR3: CASSNVRADTQYF
V: TRBV29-1; J: TRBJ1-1; length: 12; size: -; D: -; DNA: TGCAGCGTGGCGACGGGAAACACTGAAGCTTTCTTT; CDR3: CSVATGNTEAFF
V: TRBV7-2; J: TRBJ1-1; length: 13; size: -; D: TRBD1; DNA: TGTGCCAGCAGCATACAGGGGGGGACTGAAGCTTTCTTT; CDR3: CASSIQGGTEAFF
V: TRBV28; J: TRBJ1-5; length: 16; size: -; D: TRBD1; DNA: TGTGCCAGCAGTCCATCCGGGACAGGCCAAGGACAGCCCCAGCATTTT; CDR3: CASSPSGTGQGQPQHF
V: TRBV18; J: TRBJ2-7; length: 15; size: -; D: -; DNA: TGTGCCAGCTCACCACCCATCTACGGCTCCTACGAGCAGTACTTC; CDR3: CASSPPIYGSYEQYF
V: TRBV7-8; J: TRBJ2-4; length: 14; size: -; D: -; DNA: TGTGCCAGCAGCTTAGCGGGGGGCAAAAACATTCAGTACTTC; CDR3: CASSLAGGKNIQYF
V: TRBV9; J: TRBJ2-7; length: 12; size: -; D: -; DNA: TGTGCCAGCAGCAGTAGCGTCGGCGAGCAGTACTTC; CDR3: CASSSSVGEQYF
V: TRBV6-6; J: TRBJ2-3; length: 13; size: -; D: TRBD1; DNA: TGTGCCAGCAGTTACTCGACCGGGACAGGGGTATATTTT; CDR3: CASSYSTGTGVYF
V: TRBV28; J: TRBJ2-5; length: 15; size: -; D: TRBD1; DNA: TGTGCCAGCAGTGGGGGGGACAGGGGGGGGGAGACCCAGTACTTC; CDR3: CASSGGDRGGETQYF
V: TRBV2; J: TRBJ2-3; length: 15; size: -; D: TRBD2; DNA: TGTGCCAGCAGTATTAGCGGGGGGGCCACAGATACGCAGTATTTT; CDR3: CASSISGGATDTQYF
V: TRBV5-1; J: TRBJ2-5; length: 15; size: -; D: -; DNA: TGCGCCAGCAGCTCCACGACAGGCCCCCTCGAGACCCAGTACTTC; CDR3: CASSSTTGPLETQYF
V: TRBV7-2; J: TRBJ1-2; length: 14; size: -; D: -; DNA: TGTGCCAGCAGCAGTCAACTGACGGGCTATGGCTACACCTTC; CDR3: CASSSQLTGYGYTF
V: TRBV19; J: TRBJ2-5; length: 16; size: -; D: TRBD2; DNA: TGTGCCAGTAGTGGGACTAGCGGGGGGGCCGGAGAGACCCAGTACTTC; CDR3: CASSGTSGGAGETQYF
V: TRBV11-2; J: TRBJ2-6; length: 18; size: few; D: TRBD1; DNA: TGTGCCAGCAGCTTAGCCCCGGGCAGGGGGCGTGGGGCCAACGTCCTGACTTTC; CDR3: CASSLAPGRGRGANVLTF
V: TRBV28; J: TRBJ1-5; length: 14; size: -; D: -; DNA: TGTGCCAGCAGTTGGACAGTAGACCATCAGCCCCAGCATTTT; CDR3: CASSWTVDHQPQHF
V: TRBV7-2; J: TRBJ1-5; length: 15; size: -; D: -; DNA: TGTGCCAGCAGCTTTTCCCAGGGGAGCAATCAGCCCCAGCATTTT; CDR3: CASSFSQGSNQPQHF
V: TRBV2; J: TRBJ2-3; length: 16; size: -; D: TRBD2; DNA: TGTGCCAGCAGGCCTGGACTAGCGGGGATCACAGATACGCAGTATTTT; CDR3: CASRPGLAGITDTQYF
V: TRBV28; J: TRBJ1-5; length: 14; size: few; D: -; DNA: TGTGCCAGCAGTTTAGCTGACCCGGGTTTTCCCCAGCATTTT; CDR3: CASSLADPGFPQHF
V: TRBV6-1; J: TRBJ1-1; length: 11; size: once; D: -; DNA: TGTGCCAGCAGTGAACCGGGAGAAGCTTTCTTT; CDR3: CASSEPGEAFF
V: TRBV6-4; J: TRBJ2-1; length: 15; size: -; D: TRBD2; DNA: TGTGCCAGCAGTGAAGCTGGCGGGGGGGGCGATGAGCAGTTCTTC; CDR3: CASSEAGGGGDEQFF
V: TRBV10-3; J: TRBJ2-4; length: 13; size: -; D: -; DNA: TGTGCCTCTGGGGCGGGAAATCCGAACATTCAGTACTTC; CDR3: CASGAGNPNIQYF